This TCR beta chain comes out of a study of blood T cell repertoires in COVID-19. Profiling relied on immunoSEQ multiplex PCR, and the TCRdb table lists in-frame clones only, not all of them. The sample comprises some 50,000 clones, roughly nine tenths of which are singletons, and 7% to 10% rests with the top ten. The CDR3 is 16 amino acids. Trimming removed 3 bases at V and 5 bases at J, with 17 bases between. Germline CDR1 and CDR2: SGHNT and YENEEA. The source is a woman between 65 and 79 years old with active COVID-19. The specimen sequenced was peripheral blood. V and J are TRBV11-3 and TRBJ2-1, with D possibly matching TRBD1 (6 bases). CDR3 residues: CASSFGVGGIDNEQFF. The CDR3 bases are TGTGCCAGCAGCTTCGGGGTAGGGGGTATTGACAATGAGCAGTTCTTC.